The T cell receptor (beta chain) under discussion was sequenced for a study of cytomegalovirus exposure and HLA in healthy donors. It was with 60 Vbeta and 13 Jbeta primers that the PCR ran. The protocol was immunoSEQ multiplex PCR, while the TCRdb copy is restricted to in-frame clones and leaves out a portion. The table includes about 200,000 clones, around four fifths detected once. This clone was seen a handful of times. V lost 2 bases, J lost 7 bases, and 9 bases lay in between. Looked up from germline, CDR1 is GTSNPN and CDR2 is SVGIG (reference sequence). The CDR3 extends over 13 amino acids. The sample consisted of PBMCs. The V call is TRBV30, the J call TRBJ1-6; a possible D gene is TRBD1 (5 bases). This TCR was sampled from a woman aged 50 to 60 in good health and CMV-seropositive. This chain's CDR3 is CAWSQDKNSPLHF. Written as DNA, the CDR3 is TGTGCCTGGAGTCAGGACAAAAATTCACCCCTCCACTTT.